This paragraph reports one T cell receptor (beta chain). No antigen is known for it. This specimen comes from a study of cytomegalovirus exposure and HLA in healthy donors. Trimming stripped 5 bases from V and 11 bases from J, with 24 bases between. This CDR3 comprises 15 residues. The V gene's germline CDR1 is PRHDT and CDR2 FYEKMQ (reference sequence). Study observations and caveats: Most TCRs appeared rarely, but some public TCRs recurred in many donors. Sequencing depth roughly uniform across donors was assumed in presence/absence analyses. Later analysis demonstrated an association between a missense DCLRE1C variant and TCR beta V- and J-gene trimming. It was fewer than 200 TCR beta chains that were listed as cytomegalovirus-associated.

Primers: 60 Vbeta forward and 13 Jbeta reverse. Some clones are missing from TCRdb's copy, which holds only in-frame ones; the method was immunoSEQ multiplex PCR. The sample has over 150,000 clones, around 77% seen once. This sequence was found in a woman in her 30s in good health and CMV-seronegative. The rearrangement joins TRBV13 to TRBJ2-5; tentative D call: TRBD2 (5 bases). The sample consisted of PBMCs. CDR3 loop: CASSPSEAPVGEQYF. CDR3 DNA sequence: TGTGCCAGCAGCCCCTCAGAAGCGCCGGTCGGGGAGCAGTACTTC.